Following are 5 T cell receptor beta chains from one sample sequenced in a study of blood T cell repertoires in COVID-19. Repertoires were generated with immunoSEQ multiplex PCR, while TCRdb's copy carries only in-frame clones and drops some. This sample carries roughly 150,000 clones, under 85% of them seen once, and the ten largest clones take over 10%. Sequencing was done on a sample of peripheral blood. The origin of the receptors is a man between 70 and 80 years old who had recovered from COVID-19.

The chain employs TRBV7-9 and TRBJ1-1; 8 bases agree with TRBD1. This CDR3 has 14 amino acids. Losses at the gene ends were 5 bases for V and 5 bases for J; bases not matched to a gene: 7. The V gene's germline CDR1 is SEHNR and CDR2 FQNEAQ (reference sequence). CDR3 bases: TGTGCCAGCAGCCCAGGACAGGGTAGGACTGAAGCTTTCTTT. It encodes CASSPGQGRTEAFF.

This clone has only a few counts. The chain employs TRBV27 and TRBJ1-5; 9 bases are shared with TRBD1. Germline V gene lookup returns CDR1 MNHEY and CDR2 SMNVEV (reference sequence). This CDR3 region has 14 residues. V lost 6 bases to trimming and J lost 7 bases; unmatched junction nucleotides: 7. The CDR3 DNA reads TGTGCCAGCAGCCTCGACAGGGGGAACCAGCCCCAGCATTTT. Residues: CASSLDRGNQPQHF.

V gene TRBV6-2 or TRBV6-3 combines with J gene TRBJ2-1, with TRBD2 identical over 12 bases. The trim removed 2 bases at V and 5 bases at J, leaving 4 bases unmatched. Per germline, CDR1 MNHEY and CDR2 SVGEGT. The CDR3 has 16 residues. CDR3 sequence (DNA): TGTGCCAGCAGTTACCCGACTAGCGGGAGTCACAATGAGCAGTTCTTC. Encoded protein: CASSYPTSGSHNEQFF.

The chain employs TRBV2 and TRBJ1-1; D is undetermined. The CDR3 is 13 amino acids. Germline CDR1 and CDR2: SNHLY and FYNNEI. With 7 bases removed from V and 1 base from J, the gap between germline ends came to 10 bases. The chain's CDR3 is CASNVGSNTEAFF. As DNA, the CDR3 is TGTGCCAGCAACGTCGGTTCGAACACTGAAGCTTTCTTT.

This clone appeared a single time. This chain uses TRBV28 with TRBJ2-1, with TRBD1 matching over 9 bases. The germline V gene has CDR1 MDHEN and CDR2 SYDVKM. The length of the CDR3 is 17 residues. The J segment lost 4 bases and the V segment lost 5 bases, leaving 12 bases of the junction unmatched. The CDR3 DNA is TGTGCCAGCAGTCACAAGTATGGACAGGGGCCTTACAATGAGCAGTTCTTC. Translating it yields CASSHKYGQGPYNEQFF.